Reported below is one T cell receptor (beta chain). The data derive from a study of read filtering for tumor transcriptome and immune sequencing. As for the study in general: Whole-transcriptome libraries were prepared after DNase treatment. Per sample, TCR-region reads ranged about 4 to 11 million by IR-seq, 85 to 1273 by RNA-seq.

This library used roughly 430 ng RNA and molecular barcoded adaptors spanning alpha/delta and beta/gamma chains. TCRdb passed the reads through MiXCR, listing each CDR3 protein once. The table shows 85,000 or so distinct CDR3 sequences, with roughly an eighth occurring only once. This TCR was recovered from a donor aged 40 or over with multiple myeloma. Sequencing was done on a sample of a population of CD138-negative cells sorted from bone marrow.

The CDR3 nucleotides read TGTGCCAGCAACCCGACAGGGTGGGAAGAGACCCAGTACTTC. Protein: CASNPTGWEETQYF. V is TRBV7-8 and J is TRBJ2-5; 7 bases are shared with TRBD1. V lost 7 bases, J lost 3 bases, and 8 bases stayed unmatched. The CDR3 is made up of 14 amino acids. Germline CDR1 SGHVS, CDR2 FQNEAQ. Supplemented by reference TRBV7-8 and TRBJ2-5, the full variable domain reads GAGVSQSPRYKVAKRGQDVALRCDPISGHVSLFWYQQALGQGPEFLTYFQNEAQLDKSGLPSDRFFAERPEGSVSTLKIQRTQQEDSAVYLCASNPTGWEETQYFGPGTRLLVL.